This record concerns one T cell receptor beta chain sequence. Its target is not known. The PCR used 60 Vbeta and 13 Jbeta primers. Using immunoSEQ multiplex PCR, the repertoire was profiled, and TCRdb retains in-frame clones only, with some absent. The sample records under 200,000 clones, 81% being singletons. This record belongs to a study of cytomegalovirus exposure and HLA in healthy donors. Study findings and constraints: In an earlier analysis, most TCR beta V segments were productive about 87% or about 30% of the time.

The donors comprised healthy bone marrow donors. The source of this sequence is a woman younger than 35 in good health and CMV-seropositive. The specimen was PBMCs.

This CDR3 is CASSYGGETQAFF. CDR3 DNA sequence: TGTGCCAGCAGTTATGGAGGTGAAACTCAAGCTTTCTTT. The chain carries TRBV6-5 and TRBJ1-1, with no clear D. CDR3 length: 13 residues. The germline gives CDR1 MNHEY, CDR2 SVGAGI. With 3 bases removed from V and 9 bases from J, the gap between germline ends came to 14 bases.